The 10 T cell receptor beta chains below come from one sample, sequenced in a study of CD8 T cells in ankylosing spondylitis. Study-wide results and caveats: There was a TCR beta motif, made of eight highly homologous variants, that appeared characteristic of ankylosing spondylitis blood.

No antigens are known for them. Using its own MiXCR run on the 5' RACE reads, TCRdb lists one record per CDR3 protein. The sample holds around 440,000 distinct CDR3 sequences, over 15% seen once. The source material was blood, either unsorted or a sorted T cell fraction (not recorded which). The receptors were gathered from a male donor with ankylosing spondylitis.

This rearrangement joins TRBV5-1 to TRBJ1-1; unclear D gene. Germline CDR1 SGHRS, CDR2 YFSETQ. The CDR3 spans 14 residues. V dropped 0 bases and J dropped 1 base, with 7 bases sitting between them. The CDR3 region has the DNA TGCGCCAGCAGCTTGGGGGAGAGGAACACTGAAGCTTTCTTT. Amino acid sequence: CASSLGERNTEAFF.

This chain's CDR3 is CASSLGQGHEQYF. The DNA of the CDR3 is TGCGCCAGCAGCTTGGGACAGGGACACGAGCAGTACTTC. The rearrangement joins TRBV5-1 to TRBJ2-7; TRBD1 agrees at 7 bases. V gave up 0 bases and J gave up 5 bases; unmatched junction bases: 2. Germline CDR1 SGHRS, CDR2 YFSETQ. CDR3 size: 13 residues.

The chain carries TRBV15 and TRBJ1-5; D is perhaps TRBD1 (6 bases). This CDR3 contains 20 residues. V dropped 0 bases and J dropped 4 bases, with 25 bases sitting between them. Germline V gene sequence: CDR1 LNHNV, CDR2 YYDKDF (reference sequence). CDR3 sequence reads: CATSRDGRENGRTANQPQHF. CDR3 DNA sequence: TGTGCCACCAGCAGAGATGGAAGGGAGAACGGCCGGACAGCTAATCAGCCCCAGCATTTT.

This clonotype showed up just a few times. The rearrangement joins TRBV20-1 to TRBJ1-2, with D perhaps matching TRBD1 (5 bases). V was cut by 1 base and J by 5 bases, with 11 bases left in between. CDR1 DFQATT and CDR2 SNEGSKA come from the germline V gene (reference sequence). The length of the CDR3 is 13 residues. The CDR3: CSARVGTEYGYTF. Written as DNA, the CDR3 is TGCAGTGCTAGAGTGGGGACCGAATATGGCTACACCTTC.

This clonotype was counted between two and nine times. The J gene is TRBJ2-7, the V gene TRBV28; weak D call: TRBD2 (7 bases). The CDR3 is 15 amino acids. Germline lookup yields CDR1 MDHEN and CDR2 SYDVKM. Trimming shortened V by 5 bases and J by 2 bases, and 16 bases separated the two germline ends. The CDR3 DNA reads TGTGCCAGCAGTGGGGGGGCTAGCGGCGCCTACGAGCAGTACTTC. It is translated as CASSGGASGAYEQYF.

V is TRBV4-2 and J is TRBJ2-2; D unresolved. CDR1 is LGHNA, CDR2 YNFKEQ, per germline. With 0 bases removed from V and 0 bases from J, the gap between germline ends came to 5 bases. This CDR3 is 15 amino acids long. Here the CDR3 reads CASSQDLTNTGELFF. CDR3 nucleotides: TGTGCCAGCAGCCAAGATCTTACGAACACCGGGGAGCTGTTTTTT.

The gene calls are TRBV7-2 and TRBJ2-3; the D gene is possibly TRBD1 (5 bases). Trimming pared 2 bases from V and 1 base from J, leaving 13 bases between. CDR3 size: 16 residues. Per germline, CDR1 SGHTA and CDR2 FQGNSA. The CDR3: CASSLKLTTGTDTQYF. For the CDR3, the DNA is TGTGCCAGCAGCTTAAAATTGACGACAGGCACAGATACGCAGTATTTT.

Only a few counts were recorded for this clonotype. V and J are TRBV15 and TRBJ1-2; maybe TRBD1 (6 bases). From germline, CDR1 is LNHNV and CDR2 YYDKDF (reference sequence). The CDR3 has 14 amino acids. Trimming removed 0 bases from V and 2 bases from J, with 7 bases in between. CDR3 coding DNA: TGTGCCACCAGCAGAGATACAGGGAACTATGGCTACACCTTC. It codes for CATSRDTGNYGYTF. The full variable domain, rest sourced from reference TRBV15 and TRBJ1-2, is DAMVIQNPRYQVTQFGKPVTLSCSQTLNHNVMYWYQQKSSQAPKLLFHYYDKDFNNEADTPDNFQSRRPNTSFCFLDIRSPGLGDTAMYLCATSRDTGNYGYTFGSGTRLTVV.

In this sample, this clonotype turned up a few times. The gene calls are TRBV9 and TRBJ2-3, with a possible D match to TRBD2 (6 bases). The CDR3 extends over 18 amino acids. CDR1 is SGDLS and CDR2 is YYNGEE in the germline V gene. The germline V and J ends were trimmed by 0 bases and 0 bases, with 17 bases remaining between them. CDR3 nucleotide sequence: TGTGCCAGCAGCGTAGAGCTTAGCGGCTGGCCTAGCACAGATACGCAGTATTTT. Its translation: CASSVELSGWPSTDTQYF.

The V gene is TRBV10-3, the J gene TRBJ2-1; no definite D call. Trimming stripped 0 bases from V and 9 bases from J, with 6 bases between. The CDR3 contains 12 residues. Looked up from germline, CDR1 is ENHRY and CDR2 is SYGVKD. The CDR3 here is CAISESTGEQFF. In DNA, the CDR3 is TGTGCCATCAGTGAGTCGACGGGTGAGCAGTTCTTC.